This entry lists 19 T cell receptor beta chains sequenced from one sample in a study of CXCR3 chemokines and chemotherapy response in bladder cancer. TCRdb independently ran MiXCR on the PCR reads; one entry per CDR3 protein. The sample holds thousands of distinct CDR3 sequences; 15% to 20% are singletons and the top ten take approximately 26%. The specimen was taken from a patient whose treatment included neoadjuvant chemotherapy. Receptors originate from a human donor with bladder cancer that responded to neoadjuvant chemotherapy.

Judged by abundance, this clonotype is medium-sized. J is TRBJ2-1 and V is TRBV7-2, with 7 positions matching TRBD2. Looked up from germline, CDR1 is SGHTA and CDR2 is FQGNSA. The V and J ends lost 1 base and 9 bases, in that order; junction bases with no gene match: 3. The CDR3 spans 13 residues. This chain's CDR3 is CASSLEGGIEQFF. CDR3 nucleotide sequence: TGTGCCAGCAGCTTAGAGGGAGGGATTGAGCAGTTCTTC.

To note about this clonotype: A read error is the likely source, as a far larger clone sits one nucleotide away. The genes are TRBV7-2 and TRBJ2-1; 13 bases match TRBD2. Germline V gene data show CDR1 as SGHTA and CDR2 as FQGNSA. Germline trimming cut 1 base from V and 10 bases from J; bases unmatched to any gene: 4. CDR3 size: 15 residues. This chain's CDR3 is CASSLELAGGREQFF. The CDR3 bases are TGTGCCAGCAGCTTAGAACTAGCGGGGGGGCGCGAGCAGTTCTTC.

The CDR3 coding sequence is TGTGCCAGCAGCCCCCGGACAGGGACTACCACTGAAGCTTTCTTT. Protein: CASSPRTGTTTEAFF. This rearrangement joins TRBV9 to TRBJ1-1, with TRBD1 matching 8 bases. The CDR3 consists of 15 residues. Germline assignment: CDR1 SGDLS and CDR2 YYNGEE. After removal of 4 bases from V and 4 bases from J, the junction contained 9 bases not matched to a gene.

On this clonotype: With only one base between it and a far larger clone, this is likely a read error. The genes are TRBV24-1 and TRBJ2-1, with 11 bases fitting TRBD2. The CDR3 runs to 15 residues. CDR1 and CDR2 from the germline V gene are KGHDR and SFDVKD. CDR3 DNA: TGTGCCAGTAGTCAAACTAGCGGGAGTTACAATGAGCACTTCTTC. Translated: CASSQTSGSYNEHFF.

Within the sample, this clonotype is large (0.1 to 1%). This chain uses TRBV6-2 or TRBV6-3 with TRBJ1-1; D is unresolved. Trimming shortened V by 2 bases and J by 5 bases, and 9 bases separated the two germline ends. Germline V CDR1 and CDR2: MNHEY, SVGEGT. CDR3 length equals 13 residues. CDR3 sequence (DNA): TGTGCCAGCAGTTACACCCTTCGGACTGAAGCTTTCTTT. This translates into CASSYTLRTEAFF.

By share, this clonotype ranks as medium-sized. This rearrangement joins TRBV18 to TRBJ2-1; D is perhaps TRBD2 (6 bases). This CDR3 is built from 16 residues. Trimming stripped 2 bases from V and 6 bases from J, with 17 bases between. The germline CDR1 and CDR2 sequences are KGHSH and LQKENI. The CDR3 loop is CASSPSAGRLRNEQFF. CDR3 coding DNA: TGTGCCAGCTCACCAAGTGCGGGAAGGCTACGCAATGAGCAGTTCTTC.

In its sample, this clonotype is large. The CDR3 coding sequence is TGTGCCAGTGCCCCCTTGGGGAACACTGAAGCTTTCTTT. It is translated as CASAPLGNTEAFF. This chain links TRBV6-1 with TRBJ1-1; D is ambiguous. This CDR3 has 13 amino acids. V lost 9 bases and J lost 1, with 12 bases in between. Germline values: CDR1 MNHNS, CDR2 SASEGT.

This clonotype was observed a few times. This sequence is one base from a far larger clone and is likely a read error. CDR3 DNA sequence: TGTGCCAGCGCCCCGGGACAGGGCTCCTACGAGCAGTTCTTC. Protein sequence: CASAPGQGSYEQFF. The chain carries TRBV6-5 and TRBJ2-1; TRBD1 aligns across 9 bases. The CDR3 contains 14 residues. With V trimmed by 8 bases and J by 10 bases, 12 bases remained unmatched. CDR1 and CDR2 from the germline V gene are MNHEY and SVGAGI.

Judged by abundance, this clonotype is medium-sized. The rearrangement uses TRBV15 and TRBJ2-7; TRBD1 agrees at 9 bases. Germline values: CDR1 LNHNV, CDR2 YYDKDF (reference sequence). CDR3 length: 14 residues. Trimming took 9 bases from V and 7 from J; bases not matched to a gene: 13. The chain's CDR3 is CATNRGQGAGEQYF. In DNA form, the CDR3 reads TGTGCCACTAACCGGGGACAGGGAGCAGGTGAGCAGTACTTC.

V usage is TRBV12-3 or TRBV12-4 and J usage is TRBJ1-1, with D perhaps TRBD1 (5 bases). V dropped 6 bases and J dropped 8 bases, with 19 bases sitting between them. This CDR3 is 14 amino acids long. CDR3 in amino acids: CASRTPGEGTEAFF. The CDR3 DNA reads TGTGCCAGCAGAACCCCGGGGGAGGGAACCGAAGCTTTCTTT.

In its sample, this clonotype ranks as medium-sized (0.01 to 0.1%). The chain links TRBV27 to TRBJ2-7; 8 bases fit TRBD1. The V and J ends lost 6 bases and 4 bases, in that order; junction bases with no gene match: 14. From germline, CDR1 is MNHEY and CDR2 SMNVEV (reference sequence). This CDR3 is built from 16 residues. The CDR3 DNA reads as TGTGCCAGCAGCCATCTTGACAGGGGTGGTCGGTACGAGCAGTACTTC. Translation: CASSHLDRGGRYEQYF.

The chain uses TRBV7-9 and TRBJ1-2; tentatively, D is TRBD1 (6 bases). Germline V gene data show CDR1 as SEHNR and CDR2 as FQNEAQ (reference sequence). Trimming stripped 5 bases from V and 8 bases from J, with 15 bases between. The CDR3 is 13 residues long. The CDR3 DNA reads TGTGCCAGCAGCCGCGAGGGGGGCAGCGGCTACACCTTC. Residues: CASSREGGSGYTF. The whole variable domain, remainder taken from reference TRBV7-9 and TRBJ1-2, is DTGVSQNPRHKITKRGQNVTFRCDPISEHNRLYWYRQTLGQGPEFLTYFQNEAQLEKSRLLSDRFSAERPKGSFSTLEIQRTEQGDSAMYLCASSREGGSGYTFGSGTRLTVV.

This chain joins TRBV20-1 and TRBJ2-7, with unresolved D. The CDR3 contains 13 residues. Trimming left V 4 bases short and J 1 base short, with 11 bases between. The germline gives CDR1 DFQATT, CDR2 SNEGSKA (reference sequence). The CDR3 here is CSATDRVSYEQYF. CDR3 sequence (DNA): TGCAGTGCTACCGACCGTGTTTCCTACGAGCAGTACTTC.

Comments on this clonotype: With a far larger clone one base away, a read error is the likely cause. The chain combines TRBV6-5 with TRBJ2-5; D might be TRBD1 (6 bases). Trimming left V 2 bases short and J 4 bases short, with 11 bases between. Germline V gene data show CDR1 as MNHEY and CDR2 as SVGAGI. CDR3 length equals 14 residues. The CDR3 nucleotides are TGTGCCAGCAGTTACGCCTGCAGGGGAGAGACCCAGTACTTC. This encodes CASSYACRGETQYF.

This clonotype has ten or more counts. The genes are TRBV6-1 and TRBJ1-5, with 8 bases identical to TRBD1. CDR1 MNHNS and CDR2 SASEGT come from the germline V gene. V shed 5 bases, J shed 0 bases, and the junction held 3 bases outside the gene matches. This CDR3 has 15 amino acids. The CDR3 nucleotides are TGTGCCAGCAGTCCACAGGGGGATAGCAATCAGCCCCAGCATTTT. It is translated as CASSPQGDSNQPQHF.

By sample fraction, this clonotype is medium-sized. V gene TRBV12-3 or TRBV12-4 combines with J gene TRBJ2-3; 8 bases align to TRBD1. CDR3 length equals 17 residues. V shed 6 bases and J 0 bases; nucleotides not matched to a gene: 11. The CDR3 nucleotides are TGTGCCAGCAGCTTAATCGGCCGGACAGGGAGCACAGATACGCAGTATTTT. Its protein is CASSLIGRTGSTDTQYF.

This clonotype was detected ten times or more. The chain uses TRBV6-1 and TRBJ1-5, with D possibly matching TRBD1 (5 bases). The germline gives CDR1 MNHNS, CDR2 SASEGT. V was cut by 2 bases and J by 6 bases, with 11 bases left in between. CDR3 length: 14 amino acids. The CDR3 region is CASSESGGGQPQHF. The CDR3 DNA reads as TGTGCCAGCAGTGAATCGGGGGGGGGTCAGCCCCAGCATTTT.

There are many counts of this clonotype. The genes are TRBV20-1 and TRBJ2-5; 8 bases fit TRBD2. CDR3 length: 14 amino acids. Germline V gene lookup returns CDR1 DFQATT and CDR2 SNEGSKA (reference sequence). V shed 3 bases and J 4 bases; nucleotides not matched to a gene: 7. This CDR3 is CSASQRERRETQYF. CDR3 bases: TGCAGTGCTAGCCAGCGGGAGCGACGAGAGACCCAGTACTTC.

This clonotype is medium-sized by share. The chain's CDR3 is CATREGRLGHTEAFF. DNA of the CDR3: TGTGCCACCAGAGAGGGCCGTCTTGGCCACACTGAAGCTTTCTTT. The chain couples TRBV15 to TRBJ1-1; D call uncertain. V lost 6 bases, J lost 3 bases, and 17 bases lay in between. CDR1 and CDR2 from the germline V gene are LNHNV and YYDKDF (reference sequence). The CDR3 spans 15 residues.